Shown below are 13 T cell receptor beta chains from a single sample sequenced in a study of T-cell memory formation after mild COVID-19. TCRdb reprocessed the 5' RACE reads via MiXCR and lists one record per CDR3 protein. The profile shows fewer than 250,000 distinct CDR3 sequences, about 10% of them singletons. The sequenced material came from PBMCs or a T cell subset sorted from them (not recorded which). These receptors were collected from a man aged 18 to 35 who had mild COVID-19 (a few samples of this study predate the infection). Cell type and time point are not known.

This clonotype came up a few times. The gene calls are TRBV6-2 or TRBV6-3 and TRBJ2-4; TRBD2 is a possible D gene (5 bases). The CDR3 totals 16 residues. CDR1 and CDR2 (germline): MNHEY, SVGEGT. Trimming cost V 4 bases and J 0 bases, with 13 bases left between them. The CDR3 spells CASSSEGVRAKNIQYF. The CDR3 DNA follows: TGTGCCAGCAGTTCCGAGGGTGTCCGAGCCAAAAACATTCAGTACTTC.

The chain employs TRBV12-3 or TRBV12-4 and TRBJ2-2; TRBD1 aligns across 8 bases. With 6 bases clipped from V and 9 bases from J, the junction kept 9 bases outside the gene matches. The CDR3 is made up of 14 amino acids. This chain's CDR3 is CASRLGQGRRELFF. The CDR3 coding sequence is TGTGCCAGCAGACTCGGACAGGGAAGGCGGGAGCTGTTTTTT.

This clonotype is classed as medium-sized. The chain recombines TRBV10-3 with TRBJ2-3; D uncertain. The CDR3 extends over 15 amino acids. V lost 0 bases and J 3 bases, leaving 10 bases between the germline ends. CDR1 and CDR2 (germline): ENHRY, SYGVKD. The CDR3 reads CAISESATVTDTQYF. DNA of the CDR3: TGTGCCATCAGTGAGTCGGCAACCGTAACAGATACGCAGTATTTT.

This clonotype was detected only a few times. The chain is built from TRBV6-2 or TRBV6-3 and TRBJ2-3; 13 positions match TRBD2. With V trimmed by 5 bases and J by 4 bases, 9 bases remained unmatched. The CDR3 runs 17 residues. The V gene's germline CDR1 is MNHEY and CDR2 SVGEGT. The CDR3 here is CASSPELAGGPADTQYF. CDR3 sequence (DNA): TGTGCCAGCAGTCCGGAACTAGCGGGGGGGCCGGCAGATACGCAGTATTTT.

This clonotype was detected only a few times. V is TRBV27 and J is TRBJ1-2; the D is unclear. The CDR3 is 13 residues long. V lost 6 bases to trimming and J lost 2 bases, with 10 bases between them. Germline CDR1 MNHEY, CDR2 SMNVEV (reference sequence). The CDR3 spells CASRREGNYGYTF. In DNA, the CDR3 is TGTGCCAGCAGGAGGGAGGGAAACTATGGCTACACCTTC.

The chain couples TRBV12-3 or TRBV12-4 to TRBJ2-3; 8 bases fit TRBD1. The CDR3 sequence is 13 residues long. V lost 6 bases and J lost 6; bases outside the gene matches: 5. This CDR3 is CASSQTGGDTQYF. CDR3 bases: TGTGCCAGCAGCCAAACAGGGGGGGATACGCAGTATTTT.

This clonotype has a count of ten or more. The chain carries TRBV20-1 and TRBJ2-2, with 11 bases that match TRBD2. V gave up 4 bases and J gave up 0 bases; unmatched junction bases: 4. The germline gives CDR1 DFQATT, CDR2 SNEGSKA (reference sequence). This CDR3 is 16 amino acids long. CDR3 in amino acids: CSAKTSGAPNTGELFF. In DNA, the CDR3 is TGCAGTGCTAAGACTAGCGGGGCTCCGAACACCGGGGAGCTGTTTTTT.

V gene TRBV5-1 combines with J gene TRBJ2-3; D ambiguous. Per the germline V gene, CDR1 is SGHRS and CDR2 is YFSETQ. Trimming pared 0 bases from V and 2 bases from J, leaving 10 bases between. This CDR3 contains 15 residues. CDR3 sequence: CASSLASGATDTQYF. CDR3 nucleotides: TGCGCCAGCAGCTTGGCTTCTGGCGCCACAGATACGCAGTATTTT.

This chain uses TRBV7-2 with TRBJ1-6; D unclear. The V gene lost 1 base and the J gene lost 0 bases, with 13 bases spanning the gap. From germline, CDR1 is SGHTA and CDR2 FQGNSA. The CDR3 is 18 residues long. The chain's CDR3 is CASSLGQTRGSYNSPLHF. CDR3 nucleotide sequence: TGTGCCAGCAGCTTAGGGCAGACCCGAGGCTCCTATAATTCACCCCTCCACTTT.

This clonotype has just a few counts. The chain joins TRBV2 to TRBJ2-7; unclear D gene. The CDR3 extends over 13 amino acids. Between the trimmed V and J ends, which lost 4 bases and 4 bases, there was a span of 11 bases. Germline CDR1 SNHLY, CDR2 FYNNEI. DNA of the CDR3: TGTGCCAGCAGTGCTCGGCGCTTGTACGAGCAGTACTTC. It encodes CASSARRLYEQYF. Full variable domain (outside the CDR3, taken from reference TRBV2 and TRBJ2-7): EPEVTQTPSHQVTQMGQEVILRCVPISNHLYFYWYRQILGQKVEFLVSFYNNEISEKSEIFDDQFSVERPDGSNFTLKIRSTKLEDSAMYFCASSARRLYEQYFGPGTRLTVT.

V and J are TRBV7-9 and TRBJ1-2, with a tentative D call TRBD1 (5 bases). Germline V gene sequence: CDR1 SEHNR, CDR2 FQNEAQ (reference sequence). The CDR3 loop spans 16 amino acids. V was pared by 5 bases and J by 8 bases, with 24 bases between. CDR3 sequence reads: CASSPDSPTHIRGYTF. CDR3 sequence (DNA): TGTGCCAGCAGCCCCGACAGTCCTACCCACATTCGGGGCTACACCTTC.

In its sample, this clonotype was seen a few times. The chain links TRBV7-2 to TRBJ2-1; D remains ambiguous. The germline V gene has CDR1 SGHTA and CDR2 FQGNSA. The ends were cut back, 4 bases at V and 7 bases at J, with 14 bases in the middle. This CDR3 has 14 residues. CDR3 residues: CASSSRPGSNEQFF. The CDR3, as DNA: TGTGCCAGCAGCTCGCGTCCGGGTTCAAATGAGCAGTTCTTC.

J is TRBJ2-7 and V is TRBV3-1; 8 bases fit TRBD1. The V gene's germline CDR1 is LGHDT and CDR2 YNNKEL (reference sequence). The CDR3 sequence is 16 residues long. V lost 1 base, J lost 2 bases, and 7 bases stayed unmatched. The DNA for the CDR3 is TGTGCCAGCAGCCAAGGGTCGGGACAGGTTACCTACGAGCAGTACTTC. Encoded protein: CASSQGSGQVTYEQYF.